The 10 T cell receptor beta chains reported below all come from one sample, sequenced in a study of CD8 T cells in Susac syndrome. Random hexamers primed reverse transcription of about 0.5 to 1 ug RNA. TCRdb fed the immunoSEQ multiplex PCR reads into MiXCR, producing one record per CDR3 protein. This sample yields around 110,000 distinct CDR3 sequences, of which roughly 94% are seen a single time; around 0.4% belongs to the top ten. Sequencing was performed on CD8+ T cells from PBMCs. These receptors all come from a human donor with Susac syndrome.

The chain employs TRBV7-2 and TRBJ1-6, with D hard to call. The germline gives CDR1 SGHTA, CDR2 FQGNSA. CDR3 size: 12 residues. V lost 2 bases and J 14 bases, leaving 10 bases between the germline ends. The DNA of the CDR3 is TGTGCCAGCAGCTTACCCGACGGTACCCTCCACTTT. This codes for CASSLPDGTLHF.

V usage is TRBV15 and J usage is TRBJ2-1, with a possible D match to TRBD1 (6 bases). V dropped 4 bases and J dropped 0 bases, with 13 bases sitting between them. CDR1 is LNHNV and CDR2 is YYDKDF in the germline V gene (reference sequence). The CDR3 loop spans 16 amino acids. The CDR3 spells CATSTRADSSYNEQFF. The CDR3 DNA reads TGTGCCACCAGCACAAGGGCGGACAGCTCCTACAATGAGCAGTTCTTC.

The V gene is TRBV7-9, the J gene TRBJ2-1; TRBD2 might be the D (6 bases). The V end was cut by 5 bases, the J end by 2 bases, with 13 bases between. This CDR3 region has 15 residues. The germline CDR1 and CDR2 sequences are SEHNR and FQNEAQ (reference sequence). The CDR3 here is CASSHSSDPYNEQFF. The CDR3 DNA follows: TGTGCCAGCAGCCACTCTAGCGACCCCTACAATGAGCAGTTCTTC.

This sequence joins TRBV7-3 and TRBJ2-1; D not resolved. The CDR3 is 11 amino acids. The germline V and J ends were trimmed by 5 bases and 6 bases, with 5 bases remaining between them. Germline CDR1 and CDR2: SGHTA and FQGTGA. CDR3 sequence reads: CASSISNEQFF. Here the CDR3 DNA reads TGTGCCAGCAGCATCTCCAATGAGCAGTTCTTC.

This clonotype was picked up a small number of times. This chain links TRBV7-9 with TRBJ2-5, with a possible D match to TRBD1 (6 bases). Between the trimmed V and J ends, which lost 2 bases and 3 bases, there was a span of 7 bases. This CDR3 region has 13 residues. Germline CDR1 SEHNR, CDR2 FQNEAQ (reference sequence). The CDR3 here is CASSLRTEETQYF. For the CDR3, the DNA is TGTGCCAGCAGCTTAAGGACAGAAGAGACCCAGTACTTC.

This chain links TRBV14 with TRBJ2-7, with 7 bases identical to TRBD1. The CDR3 is 15 residues long. The junction had 7 bases not matched to a gene; V was cut back by 4 bases and J by 1 base. Germline-derived CDR1 and CDR2 are SGHDN and FVKESK. The CDR3, as DNA: TGTGCCAGCAGCCCCCGACAGGGAAGATCCTACGAGCAGTACTTC. Translated, it gives CASSPRQGRSYEQYF.

This clonotype was recorded once. The chain employs TRBV20-1 and TRBJ2-5; D unresolved. Germline assignment: CDR1 DFQATT and CDR2 SNEGSKA (reference sequence). Trimming removed 2 bases at V and 1 base at J, with 8 bases between. The CDR3 consists of 13 residues. The CDR3 DNA is TGCAGTGCTAGAAACAGTTCCCAAGAGACCCAGTACTTC. It is translated as CSARNSSQETQYF.

V is TRBV3-1 and J is TRBJ1-1, with unresolved D. Germline V lookup: CDR1 LGHDT, CDR2 YNNKEL (reference sequence). This CDR3 region has 12 residues. V shed 0 bases and J shed 7 bases, with 6 bases lying between them. DNA of the CDR3: TGTGCCAGCAGCCAAGATATGTATGAAGCTTTCTTT. Amino acid sequence: CASSQDMYEAFF.

The CDR3 protein is CASSQVRDRLNTEAFF. The CDR3 DNA follows: TGTGCCAGCAGCCAAGTCCGGGACAGGCTGAACACTGAAGCTTTCTTT. The chain employs TRBV4-2 and TRBJ1-1; 8 bases match TRBD1. V lost 1 base to trimming and J lost 0 bases; unmatched junction nucleotides: 4. The CDR3 runs to 16 residues. The germline V gene encodes CDR1 LGHNA and CDR2 YNFKEQ.

The chain combines TRBV12-5 with TRBJ2-1; unclear D gene. Germline lookup yields CDR1 LGHNT and CDR2 FRNRAP. V lost 4 bases and J 9 bases, leaving 16 bases between the germline ends. The CDR3 length is 14 residues. The CDR3 DNA follows: TGTGCTAGTGGTTACTTTCTATCCGGGCCTGAGCAGTTCTTC. Translating gives CASGYFLSGPEQFF. The whole variable domain, remainder taken from reference TRBV12-5 and TRBJ2-1, is DARVTQTPRHKVTEMGQEVTMRCQPILGHNTVFWYRQTMMQGLELLAYFRNRAPLDDSGMPKDRFSAEMPDATLATLKIQPSEPRDSAVYFCASGYFLSGPEQFFGPGTRLTVL.